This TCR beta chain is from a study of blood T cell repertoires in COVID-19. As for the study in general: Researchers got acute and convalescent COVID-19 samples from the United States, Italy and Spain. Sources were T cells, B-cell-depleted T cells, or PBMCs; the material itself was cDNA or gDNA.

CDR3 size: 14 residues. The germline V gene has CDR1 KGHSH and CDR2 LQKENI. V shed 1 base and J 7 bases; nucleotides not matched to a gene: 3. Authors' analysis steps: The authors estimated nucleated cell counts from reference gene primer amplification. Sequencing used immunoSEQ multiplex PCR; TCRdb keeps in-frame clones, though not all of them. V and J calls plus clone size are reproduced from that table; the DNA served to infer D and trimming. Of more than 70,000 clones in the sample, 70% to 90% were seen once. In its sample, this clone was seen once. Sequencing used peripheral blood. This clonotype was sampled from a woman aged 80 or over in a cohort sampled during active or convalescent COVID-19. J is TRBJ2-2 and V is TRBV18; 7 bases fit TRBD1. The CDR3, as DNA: TGTGCCAGCTCACCACGACAGGGAATCGGGGAGCTGTTTTTT. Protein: CASSPRQGIGELFF.